This TCR beta chain emerged from a study of control samples from healthy donors and cancer patients. The V gene's germline CDR1 is ENHRY and CDR2 SYGVKD. The CDR3 runs to 15 residues. Trimming left V 2 bases short and J 0 bases short, with 9 bases between. Sequencing was performed with immunoSEQ multiplex PCR; in TCRdb, only in-frame clones are kept and a portion is missing. The repertoire holds some 160,000 clones, with 75% to 90% as singletons. The sample comprised blood. This TCR was recovered from a man aged 30 to 39 in good health. The chain couples TRBV10-3 to TRBJ2-3; no clear D gene. The DNA of the CDR3 is TGTGCCATCAGTGAGGATAGCTCAAGCACAGATACGCAGTATTTT. Amino acids: CAISEDSSSTDTQYF.